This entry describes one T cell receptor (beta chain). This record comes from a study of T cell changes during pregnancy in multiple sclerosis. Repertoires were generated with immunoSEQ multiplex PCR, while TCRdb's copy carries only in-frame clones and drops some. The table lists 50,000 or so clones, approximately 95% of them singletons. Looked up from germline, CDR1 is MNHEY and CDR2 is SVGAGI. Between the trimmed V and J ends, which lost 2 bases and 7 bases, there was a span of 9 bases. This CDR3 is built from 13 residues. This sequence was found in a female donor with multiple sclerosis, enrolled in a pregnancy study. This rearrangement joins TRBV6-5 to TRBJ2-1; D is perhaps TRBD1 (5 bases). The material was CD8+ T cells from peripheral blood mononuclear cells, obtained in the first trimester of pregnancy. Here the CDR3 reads CASSYIQGNEQFF. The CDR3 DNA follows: TGTGCCAGCAGTTACATCCAGGGAAATGAGCAGTTCTTC.